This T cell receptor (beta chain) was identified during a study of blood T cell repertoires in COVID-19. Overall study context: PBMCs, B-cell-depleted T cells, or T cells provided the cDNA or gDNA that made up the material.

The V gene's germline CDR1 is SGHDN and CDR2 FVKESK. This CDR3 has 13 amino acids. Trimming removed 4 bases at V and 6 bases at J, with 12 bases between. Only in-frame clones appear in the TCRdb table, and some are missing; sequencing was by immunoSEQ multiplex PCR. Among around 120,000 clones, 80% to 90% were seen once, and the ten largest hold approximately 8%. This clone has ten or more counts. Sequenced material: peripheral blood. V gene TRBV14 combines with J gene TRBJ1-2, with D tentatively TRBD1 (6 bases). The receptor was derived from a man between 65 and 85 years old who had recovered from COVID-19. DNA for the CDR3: TGTGCCAGCAGCCTCTCAGGACAGAATGGCTACACCTTC. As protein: CASSLSGQNGYTF. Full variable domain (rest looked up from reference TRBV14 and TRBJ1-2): EAGVTQFPSHSVIEKGQTVTLRCDPISGHDNLYWYRRVMGKEIKFLLHFVKESKQDESGMPNNRFLAERTGGTYSTLKVQPAELEDSGVYFCASSLSGQNGYTFGSGTRLTVV.